The TCR beta chain under discussion was sequenced for a study of shared clonotypes between healthy human individuals. Measured with immunoSEQ multiplex PCR; TCRdb has only the in-frame clones, and not every one. The sample carries about 470,000 clones, about 85% recorded once. This clone was seen a handful of times. Its antigen is currently unknown. Study results and limitations: Represented diversity (both genetic and exposure-history) was limited by the small number of donors.

This receptor was identified in a woman aged 40 to 50 in good health. Some clones in this sample may be carry-over from other donors' samples. The source material was PBMCs.

This chain's CDR3 is CASSSAAGQGTYEQYF. CDR3 in DNA: TGCGCCAGCAGCTCGGCAGCCGGACAGGGTACCTACGAGCAGTACTTC. The chain has TRBV5-1 and TRBJ2-7; 8 nucleotides align to TRBD1. With V trimmed by 3 bases and J by 2 bases, 10 bases remained unmatched. This CDR3 region has 16 residues. Germline V gene sequence: CDR1 SGHRS, CDR2 YFSETQ.